This T cell receptor (beta chain) was observed in a study of read filtering for tumor transcriptome and immune sequencing. Study context: Among patients, some 17 were male and 14 female, aged roughly 45 to 85 (mean approximately 60). DNase treatment preceded whole-transcriptome library preparation.

Sampling of bone marrow took place during active disease in every patient. Molecular barcoded adaptors covering alpha/delta and beta/gamma chains were used on roughly 400 ng RNA. In TCRdb, the reads were re-called with MiXCR into one record per CDR3 protein. The sample shows 40,000 or so distinct CDR3 sequences, approximately 13% of them seen only once. In its sample, this clonotype was seen many times. Trimming cost V 3 bases and J 5 bases, with 7 bases left between them. The CDR3 extends over 12 amino acids. Germline CDR1 reads MNHNS; CDR2 reads SASEGT. This chain connects TRBV6-1 to TRBJ2-5, with D hard to call. This sequence originates from a donor at least 40 years old with multiple myeloma. Sequenced material: a population of CD138-negative cells sorted from bone marrow. In nucleotides, the CDR3 is TGTGCCAGCAGTGACTTTACGGAGACCCAGTACTTC. Amino acid sequence: CASSDFTETQYF.